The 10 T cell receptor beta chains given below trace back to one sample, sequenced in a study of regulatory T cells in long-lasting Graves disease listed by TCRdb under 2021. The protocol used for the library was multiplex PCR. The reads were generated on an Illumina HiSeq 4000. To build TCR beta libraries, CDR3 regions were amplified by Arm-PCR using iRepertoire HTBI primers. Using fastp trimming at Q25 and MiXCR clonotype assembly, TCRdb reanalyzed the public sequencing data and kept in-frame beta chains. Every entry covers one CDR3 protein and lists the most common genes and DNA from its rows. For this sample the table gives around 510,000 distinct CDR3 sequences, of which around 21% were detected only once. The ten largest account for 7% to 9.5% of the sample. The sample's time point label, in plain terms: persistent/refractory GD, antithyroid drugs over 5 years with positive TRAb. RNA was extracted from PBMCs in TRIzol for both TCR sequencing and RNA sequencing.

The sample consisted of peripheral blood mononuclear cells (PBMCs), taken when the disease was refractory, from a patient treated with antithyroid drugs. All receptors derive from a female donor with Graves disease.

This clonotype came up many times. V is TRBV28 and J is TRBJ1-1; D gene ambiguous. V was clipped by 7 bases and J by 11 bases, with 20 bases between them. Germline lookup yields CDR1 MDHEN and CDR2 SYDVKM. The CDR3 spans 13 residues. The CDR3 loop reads CASTPSLTLLAFF. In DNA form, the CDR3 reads TGTGCCAGCACGCCGTCCCTTACTCTGCTGGCTTTCTTT.

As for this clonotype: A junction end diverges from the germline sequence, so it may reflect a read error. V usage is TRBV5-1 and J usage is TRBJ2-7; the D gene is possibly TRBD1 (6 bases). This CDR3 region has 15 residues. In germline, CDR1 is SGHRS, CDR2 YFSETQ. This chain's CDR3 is CASSLVGTSSYEQYF. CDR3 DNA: TGTGCCAGCAGCTTAGTCGGGACATCTTCCTACGAGCAGTACTTC.

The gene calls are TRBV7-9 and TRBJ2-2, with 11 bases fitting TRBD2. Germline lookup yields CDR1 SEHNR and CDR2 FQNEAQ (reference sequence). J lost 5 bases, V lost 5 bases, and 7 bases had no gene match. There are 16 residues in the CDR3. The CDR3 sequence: CASSILSSGRTGELFF. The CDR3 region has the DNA TGTGCCAGCAGCATCCTATCTAGCGGGAGGACCGGGGAGCTGTTTTTT.

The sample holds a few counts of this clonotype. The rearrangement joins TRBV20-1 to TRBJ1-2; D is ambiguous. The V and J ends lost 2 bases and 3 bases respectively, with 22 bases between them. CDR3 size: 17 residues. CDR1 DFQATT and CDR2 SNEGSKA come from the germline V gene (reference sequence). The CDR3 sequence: CSARKAGSLIRYYGYTF. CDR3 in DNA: TGCAGTGCTAGAAAAGCCGGGTCTCTCATCCGATACTATGGCTACACCTTC.

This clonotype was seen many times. The CDR3 loop reads CASSFGGPGETQYF. In DNA form, the CDR3 reads TGTGCCAGCAGTTTTGGCGGGCCAGGGGAGACCCAGTACTTC. The chain has TRBV28 and TRBJ2-5; either TRBD1 or TRBD2 may fit D (5 bases each). The V and J ends lost 3 bases and 5 bases respectively, with 13 bases between them. From germline, CDR1 is MDHEN and CDR2 SYDVKM. The CDR3 runs to 14 residues.

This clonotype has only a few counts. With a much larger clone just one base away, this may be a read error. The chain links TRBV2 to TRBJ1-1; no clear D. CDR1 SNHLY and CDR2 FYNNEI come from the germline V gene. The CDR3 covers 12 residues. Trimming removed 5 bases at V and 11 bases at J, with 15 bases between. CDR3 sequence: CASSRDPTSAFF. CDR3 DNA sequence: TGTGCCAGCAGTCGAGACCCTACGAGCGCTTTCTTT.

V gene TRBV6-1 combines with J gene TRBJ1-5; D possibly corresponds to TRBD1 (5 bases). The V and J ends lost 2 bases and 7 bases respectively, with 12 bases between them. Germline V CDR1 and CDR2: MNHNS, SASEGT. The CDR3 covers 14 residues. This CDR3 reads CASSEQWAGQPQHF. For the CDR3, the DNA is TGTGCCAGCAGTGAACAATGGGCAGGGCAGCCCCAGCATTTT.

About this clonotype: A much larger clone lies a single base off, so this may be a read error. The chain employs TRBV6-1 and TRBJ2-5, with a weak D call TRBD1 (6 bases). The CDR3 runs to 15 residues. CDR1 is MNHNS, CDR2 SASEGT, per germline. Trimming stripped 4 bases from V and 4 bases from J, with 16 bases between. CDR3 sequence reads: CASSGGGASSETQYF. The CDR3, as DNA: TGTGCCAGCAGTGGAGGGGGAGCAAGTTCAGAGACCCAGTACTTC.

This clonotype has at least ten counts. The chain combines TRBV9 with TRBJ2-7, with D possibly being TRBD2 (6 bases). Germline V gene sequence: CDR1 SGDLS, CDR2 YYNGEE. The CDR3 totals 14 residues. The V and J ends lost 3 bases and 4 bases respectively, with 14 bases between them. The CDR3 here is CASSGGVREYEQYF. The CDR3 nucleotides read TGTGCCAGCAGCGGGGGGGTTCGAGAGTACGAGCAGTACTTC.

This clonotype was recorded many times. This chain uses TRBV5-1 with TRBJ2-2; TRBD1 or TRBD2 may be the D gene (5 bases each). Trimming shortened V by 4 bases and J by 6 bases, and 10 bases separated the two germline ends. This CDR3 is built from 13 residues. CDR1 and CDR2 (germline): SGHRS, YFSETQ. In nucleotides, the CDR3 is TGCGCCAGCAGCGGGACGGACCCCGGGGAGCTGTTTTTT. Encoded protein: CASSGTDPGELFF.